Following are 31 T cell receptor beta chains from one sample sequenced in a study of shared clonotypes between healthy human individuals. Assay: immunoSEQ multiplex PCR; the TCRdb copy retains only in-frame clones and omits some. The repertoire has 450,000 to 500,000 clones, more than 65% of them found once; the top ten carry roughly 13%. Material: PBMCs. The receptors were sampled from a woman between 35 and 50 years old in good health. Some clones in this sample may be carry-over from other donors' samples.

A word on this clone: It may be a read error: a sequence one base away is much more abundant. V is TRBV4-2 and J is TRBJ2-1; 10 bases are a match to TRBD2. Trimming cost V 4 bases and J 16 bases; bases outside gene matches: 13. The germline CDR1 and CDR2 sequences are LGHNA and YNFKEQ. This CDR3 has 14 residues. This chain's CDR3 is CASSPLPISGRSFF. CDR3 DNA: TGTGCCAGCAGCCCCCTACCCATTAGCGGGAGGAGTTTCTTC.

This clone has only one observation. V and J are TRBV2 and TRBJ2-7; D gene ambiguous. The V end lost 5 bases, the J end lost 9 bases, and 20 bases lay between the germline ends. Per the germline V gene, CDR1 is SNHLY and CDR2 is FYNNEI. This CDR3 contains 14 residues. In DNA, the CDR3 is TGTGCCAGCAGTATACAGACTGCCGCCTATGGGCAGTACTTC. It encodes CASSIQTAAYGQYF.

The J gene is TRBJ2-5, the V gene TRBV6-1; D perhaps matches TRBD2 (5 bases). Trimming left V 7 bases short and J 3 bases short, with 9 bases between. The CDR3 covers 12 residues. Germline CDR1 MNHNS, CDR2 SASEGT. CDR3 DNA: TGTGCCAGCACTCACGGGAAAGAGACCCAGTACTTC. Translation gives CASTHGKETQYF.

This clone is classed as medium-sized. This CDR3 is also generated by other DNA sequences in the sample. The chain couples TRBV5-1 to TRBJ1-5; D unclear. The germline V and J ends were trimmed by 4 bases and 0 bases, with 23 bases remaining between them. CDR3 length equals 19 residues. From germline, CDR1 is SGHRS and CDR2 YFSETQ. The chain's CDR3 is CASSPPQARPEHSNQPQHF. The CDR3 DNA reads as TGCGCCAGCAGCCCTCCCCAGGCCCGACCCGAACATAGCAATCAGCCCCAGCATTTT. Complete variable domain (other parts from reference TRBV5-1 and TRBJ1-5): KAGVTQTPRYLIKTRGQQVTLSCSPISGHRSVSWYQQTPGQGLQFLFEYFSETQRNKGNFPGRFSGRQFSNSRSEMNVSTLELGDSALYLCASSPPQARPEHSNQPQHFGDGTRLSIL.

V is TRBV7-6 and J is TRBJ2-4; D is undetermined. CDR3 size: 13 residues. Looked up from germline, CDR1 is SGHVS and CDR2 is FNYEAQ. The V end was cut by 2 bases, the J end by 8 bases, with 10 bases between. This CDR3 is CASSLTTHDIQYF. The CDR3, as DNA: TGTGCCAGCAGCTTAACGACTCATGACATTCAGTACTTC.

This clone was seen a handful of times. The J gene is TRBJ2-1, the V gene TRBV10-3, with 11 bases identical to TRBD2. The germline V gene encodes CDR1 ENHRY and CDR2 SYGVKD. V was pared by 4 bases and J by 6 bases, with 11 bases of the junction left unmatched. This CDR3 is 17 amino acids long. CDR3 coding DNA: TGTGCCATCAGTGGCCCAGGAGCTAGCGGGAGGACCAATGAGCAGTTCTTC. Protein product: CAISGPGASGRTNEQFF.

This clone was picked up one time. V gene TRBV5-4 combines with J gene TRBJ2-2, with no clear D. CDR3 size: 14 residues. Trimming left V 4 bases short and J 5 bases short, with 12 bases between. Germline V lookup: CDR1 SGHNT, CDR2 YYREEE (reference sequence). CDR3 nucleotides: TGTGCCAGCAGCCCCCCTCAGCAGACCGGGGAGCTGTTTTTT. Encoded protein: CASSPPQQTGELFF.

On this clone: This probably arose from a read error, given a far larger clone one base away. The gene calls are TRBV5-6 and TRBJ2-1, with 9 bases lining up with TRBD2. This CDR3 has 15 amino acids. Germline V gene sequence: CDR1 SGHDT, CDR2 YYEEEE. CDR3 in amino acids: CASSTGTSSYSEQFF. CDR3 nucleotide sequence: TGTGCCAGCAGTACCGGGACTAGCTCCTACAGTGAGCAGTTCTTC.

In nucleotides, the CDR3 is TGTGCCAGCAGCTCGACGGGGACGAGGAACACTGAAGCTTTCTTT. Its translation: CASSSTGTRNTEAFF. The rearrangement links TRBV7-9 to TRBJ1-1; weak D call: TRBD1 (5 bases). Germline CDR1 SEHNR, CDR2 FQNEAQ (reference sequence). The CDR3 has 15 amino acids. V shed 4 bases and J shed 1 base, with 13 bases lying between them.

J is TRBJ2-7 and V is TRBV11-2; TRBD1 aligns across 8 bases. Germline lookup yields CDR1 SGHAT and CDR2 FQNNGV. The length of the CDR3 is 15 residues. The V and J ends lost 5 bases and 6 bases, in that order; junction bases with no gene match: 12. The CDR3 here is CASSPRTGRIGEQYF. CDR3 nucleotides: TGTGCCAGCAGCCCCAGGACAGGGCGAATAGGCGAGCAGTACTTC.

The V call is TRBV14, the J call TRBJ2-3, with 14 bases matching TRBD2. The J segment lost 7 bases and the V segment lost 4 bases, leaving 7 bases of the junction unmatched. CDR1 and CDR2 from the germline V gene are SGHDN and FVKESK. The CDR3 sequence is 16 residues long. CDR3 nucleotide sequence: TGTGCCAGCAGCCCACGACTAGCGGGAGGGTTGCATACGCAGTATTTT. The encoded protein is CASSPRLAGGLHTQYF.

V gene TRBV27 combines with J gene TRBJ2-7, with a tentative D call TRBD1 (6 bases). V lost 3 bases, J lost 6 bases, and 12 bases lay in between. The CDR3 has 13 amino acids. Per germline, CDR1 MNHEY and CDR2 SMNVEV (reference sequence). Written as DNA, the CDR3 is TGTGCCAGCAGTTTTCAGGGGCGACTCGAGCAGTACTTC. It codes for CASSFQGRLEQYF.

This clone was counted once. The V and J genes are TRBV11-2 and TRBJ2-1, with TRBD2 matching over 12 bases. The CDR3 spans 15 residues. The V segment lost 3 bases and the J segment 6 bases; nucleotides outside the gene matches: 3. Germline loops: CDR1 SGHAT, CDR2 FQNNGV. CDR3 in amino acids: CASSFSSGRANEQFF. Written as DNA, the CDR3 is TGTGCCAGCAGCTTTTCTAGCGGGAGGGCCAATGAGCAGTTCTTC.

The chain carries TRBV9 and TRBJ2-5, with 9 bases fitting TRBD1. The V segment lost 0 bases and the J segment 3 bases; nucleotides outside the gene matches: 6. The germline V gene has CDR1 SGDLS and CDR2 YYNGEE. The CDR3 consists of 16 residues. The CDR3 sequence is CASSVGPTGGEETQYF. As DNA, the CDR3 is TGTGCCAGCAGCGTAGGACCGACAGGGGGTGAAGAGACCCAGTACTTC.

V gene TRBV2 combines with J gene TRBJ2-1; possibly TRBD1 for D (6 bases). CDR3 size: 12 residues. Germline assignment: CDR1 SNHLY and CDR2 FYNNEI. V was cut by 7 bases and J by 11 bases, with 15 bases left in between. The CDR3 bases are TGTGCCAGCACCCCCGTGGACAGCAAGCAGTTCTTC. This gives the protein CASTPVDSKQFF. Complete variable domain (other parts from reference TRBV2 and TRBJ2-1): EPEVTQTPSHQVTQMGQEVILRCVPISNHLYFYWYRQILGQKVEFLVSFYNNEISEKSEIFDDQFSVERPDGSNFTLKIRSTKLEDSAMYFCASTPVDSKQFFGPGTRLTVL.

A remark on this clone: The sample has other DNA sequences that encode this CDR3 too. The rearrangement links TRBV7-9 to TRBJ1-4, with a weak D call TRBD1 (5 bases). Trimming left V 5 bases short and J 5 bases short, with 12 bases between. The germline V gene encodes CDR1 SEHNR and CDR2 FQNEAQ (reference sequence). CDR3 length: 14 residues. CDR3 nucleotides: TGTGCCAGCAGCCCCGGGGCTACCAATGAAAAACTGTTTTTT. Its protein is CASSPGATNEKLFF.

To note about this clone: A far larger clone is only one base removed, so a read error is likely. The final CDR3 position lacks the conserved phenylalanine or tryptophan, pointing to a likely read error. The chain carries TRBV18 and TRBJ2-7; a possible D gene is TRBD1 (6 bases). The CDR3 is 16 residues long. CDR1 and CDR2 from the germline V gene are KGHSH and LQKENI. Trimming stripped 5 bases from V and 5 bases from J, with 22 bases between. CDR3 nucleotide sequence: TGTGCCAGCTCAGTATCCGGGACAAAAGGGGTGGACGAGCAGTACCTC. Residues: CASSVSGTKGVDEQYL.

The genes are TRBV6-1 and TRBJ2-7; D gene uncertain. The CDR3 spans 14 residues. V lost 2 bases, J lost 0 bases, and 8 bases lay in between. Germline CDR1 reads MNHNS; CDR2 reads SASEGT. The CDR3: CASSEKVFSYEQYF. The CDR3 DNA sequence: TGTGCCAGCAGTGAAAAGGTTTTCTCCTACGAGCAGTACTTC.

Turning to this clone: Since a far larger clone is one base different, this is likely a read error. Other DNA sequences in the same sample also yield this CDR3. The genes are TRBV2 and TRBJ2-2; no clear D gene. This CDR3 region has 15 residues. Germline loops: CDR1 SNHLY, CDR2 FYNNEI. Trimming left V 5 bases short and J 3 bases short, with 13 bases between. CDR3 residues: CASSNKSPYTGELFF. CDR3 DNA: TGTGCCAGCAGTAATAAGTCACCATACACCGGGGAGCTGTTTTTT.

For this clone: This likely traces to a read error, being one base from a far larger clone. The genes are TRBV27 and TRBJ2-7, with a possible D match to TRBD1 (7 bases). CDR1 is MNHEY and CDR2 is SMNVEV in the germline V gene (reference sequence). With 8 bases removed from V and 0 bases from J, the gap between germline ends came to 20 bases. The CDR3 runs 16 residues. The CDR3 region is CASGPTPGGSSYEQYF. The CDR3 coding sequence is TGTGCCAGCGGCCCCACGCCAGGGGGGAGCTCCTACGAGCAGTACTTC.

For this clone: One base separates it from a far larger clone, so it is likely a read error. This chain uses TRBV4-2 with TRBJ1-5; D gene uncertain. CDR1 and CDR2 (germline): LGHNA, YNFKEQ. The CDR3 runs to 15 residues. Trimming stripped 0 bases from V and 2 bases from J, with 8 bases between. CDR3 sequence: CASSQELWGNQPQHF. CDR3 nucleotides: TGTGCCAGCAGCCAAGAGCTTTGGGGCAATCAGCCCCAGCATTTT.

The chain combines TRBV28 with TRBJ1-1, with D uncertain. V dropped 3 bases and J dropped 7 bases, with 6 bases sitting between them. Germline V lookup: CDR1 MDHEN, CDR2 SYDVKM. The CDR3 loop spans 11 amino acids. The CDR3 spells CASSFRSEAFF. CDR3 nucleotides: TGTGCCAGCAGTTTTAGAAGTGAAGCTTTCTTT.

The chain combines TRBV9 with TRBJ1-1, with TRBD1 matching 7 bases. Germline CDR1 and CDR2: SGDLS and YYNGEE. The CDR3 is 15 amino acids. J lost 3 bases, V lost 0 bases, and 5 bases had no gene match. CDR3: CASSVGGQVYTEAFF. CDR3 nucleotide sequence: TGTGCCAGCAGCGTAGGAGGACAGGTATACACTGAAGCTTTCTTT. Variable domain in full (rest from reference TRBV9 and TRBJ1-1): DSGVTQTPKHLITATGQRVTLRCSPRSGDLSVYWYQQSLDQGLQFLIQYYNGEERAKGNILERFSAQQFPDLHSELNLSSLELGDSALYFCASSVGGQVYTEAFFGQGTRLTVV.

The CDR3: CAISPTSFRNEQFF. For the CDR3, the DNA is TGTGCCATCAGTCCTACTAGTTTCAGGAATGAGCAGTTCTTC. J is TRBJ2-1 and V is TRBV10-3; weak D call: TRBD2 (5 bases). V was trimmed by 5 bases and J by 7 bases, leaving 15 bases between them. The CDR3 length is 14 residues. The V gene's germline CDR1 is ENHRY and CDR2 SYGVKD.

The genes are TRBV5-1 and TRBJ2-3, with D maybe TRBD2 (6 bases). The CDR3 has 16 amino acids. Germline-derived CDR1 and CDR2 are SGHRS and YFSETQ. Trimming stripped 0 bases from V and 5 bases from J, with 16 bases between. The CDR3 bases are TGCGCCAGCAGCTTGGATGGGCGGACCGGGGGAGATACGCAGTATTTT. Translating gives CASSLDGRTGGDTQYF.

The CDR3 DNA reads as TGTGCCAGCAGCTTGAGCGGCCCCAACAATGAGCAGTTCTTC. Its protein is CASSLSGPNNEQFF. The rearrangement links TRBV7-9 to TRBJ2-1; possible D gene TRBD2, 5 bases. The V gene's germline CDR1 is SEHNR and CDR2 FQNEAQ (reference sequence). This CDR3 spans 14 amino acids. Trimming shortened V by 3 bases and J by 5 bases, and 11 bases separated the two germline ends.

This sequence joins TRBV7-2 and TRBJ2-2, with TRBD1 matching over 9 bases. Per germline, CDR1 SGHTA and CDR2 FQGNSA. This CDR3 is built from 16 residues. After removal of 1 base from V and 10 bases from J, the junction contained 10 bases not matched to a gene. The CDR3 bases are TGTGCCAGCAGCTTAGGGGCCGGGACAGGGTCCGTGGAGCTGTTTTTT. Protein sequence: CASSLGAGTGSVELFF. Variable domain in full (rest from reference TRBV7-2 and TRBJ2-2): GAGVSQSPSNKVTEKGKDVELRCDPISGHTALYWYRQSLGQGLEFLIYFQGNSAPDKSGLPSDRFSAERTGGSVSTLTIQRTQQEDSAVYLCASSLGAGTGSVELFFGEGSRLTVL.

The genes are TRBV25-1 and TRBJ2-1; 7 positions match TRBD2. The CDR3 length is 15 residues. In germline, CDR1 is MGHDK, CDR2 SYGVNS. V gave up 7 bases and J gave up 3 bases; unmatched junction bases: 9. In DNA form, the CDR3 reads TGTGCCAGCACCCCTAGGGAGGGTTACTACAATGAGCAGTTCTTC. Translation: CASTPREGYYNEQFF.

This clone was found once. The V and J genes are TRBV18 and TRBJ2-1; D may be TRBD2 (5 bases). The CDR3 has 12 residues. The germline CDR1 and CDR2 sequences are KGHSH and LQKENI. V shed 6 bases and J shed 6 bases, with 9 bases lying between them. The CDR3 region has the DNA TGTGCCAGCTCGATGGCGGGCAATGAGCAGTTCTTC. It translates to CASSMAGNEQFF.

The V call is TRBV19, the J call TRBJ2-3; D not resolved. The CDR3 extends over 13 amino acids. Germline assignment: CDR1 LNHDA and CDR2 SQIVND (reference sequence). V was cut by 9 bases and J by 2 bases, with 12 bases left in between. DNA for the CDR3: TGTGCCAGCGAGAGAAGAGACACAGATACGCAGTATTTT. Its translation is CASERRDTDTQYF.

This clone was detected a few times. J is TRBJ1-5 and V is TRBV28; 10 nucleotides align to TRBD1. V gave up 5 bases and J gave up 1 base; unmatched junction bases: 11. In germline, CDR1 is MDHEN, CDR2 SYDVKM. The CDR3 has 18 residues. The CDR3 nucleotides read TGTGCCAGCAGTGTCCCCGGGACAGGGGTGGGGAGCAATCAGCCCCAGCATTTT. Translated: CASSVPGTGVGSNQPQHF.